The 27 T cell receptor beta chains presented below share a single source sample, sequenced in a study of blood T cell repertoires in COVID-19. Profiled with immunoSEQ multiplex PCR; TCRdb holds only in-frame clones, not every one. The sample shows approximately 70,000 clones, roughly four fifths of them seen only once. The specimen was peripheral blood. The origin of the receptors is a woman aged 70 to 79 with acute or convalescent COVID-19.

The chain recombines TRBV19 with TRBJ2-3, with 7 bases matching TRBD1. This CDR3 region has 15 residues. V trimming: 3 bases; J trimming: 2 bases; junction bases outside the gene matches: 5. Germline V lookup: CDR1 LNHDA, CDR2 SQIVND (reference sequence). CDR3 nucleotides: TGTGCCAGTAGTATCGACAGGGCCCCCACAGATACGCAGTATTTT. Its translation: CASSIDRAPTDTQYF.

CDR3 nucleotides: TGTGCCAGCAGTGAAGTCAGTACAGCCCTGAACACTGAAGCTTTCTTT. Its translation is CASSEVSTALNTEAFF. This chain links TRBV25-1 with TRBJ1-1, with no clear D. Germline CDR1 is MGHDK and CDR2 is SYGVNS. V was cut by 2 bases and J by 0 bases, with 13 bases left in between. The CDR3 runs to 16 residues.

This clone was found a few times. This chain links TRBV19 with TRBJ2-7, with D perhaps TRBD1 (5 bases). V was shortened by 6 bases and J by 5 bases, with 14 bases between the two germline ends. The CDR3 extends over 13 amino acids. The germline gives CDR1 LNHDA, CDR2 SQIVND (reference sequence). The DNA for the CDR3 is TGTGCCAGTAGGTCAGGGTTAAGTAACGAGCAGTACTTC. Protein sequence: CASRSGLSNEQYF.

This chain uses TRBV19 with TRBJ1-3; 8 nucleotides align to TRBD1. V lost 6 bases, J lost 0 bases, and 1 base stayed unmatched. CDR3 length: 14 residues. CDR1 is LNHDA and CDR2 is SQIVND in the germline V gene (reference sequence). In DNA form, the CDR3 reads TGTGCCAGTAGAGGACAGGGCTCTGGAAACACCATATATTTT. Its translation: CASRGQGSGNTIYF. The whole variable domain, filled in from reference TRBV19 and TRBJ1-3, reads DGGITQSPKYLFRKEGQNVTLSCEQNLNHDAMYWYRQDPGQGLRLIYYSQIVNDFQKGDIAEGYSVSREKKESFPLTVTSAQKNPTAFYLCASRGQGSGNTIYFGEGSWLTVV.

This clone was picked up a small number of times. The chain links TRBV6-5 to TRBJ1-5; possibly TRBD1 for D (6 bases). V lost 5 bases and J 0 bases, leaving 11 bases between the germline ends. The CDR3 runs to 15 residues. CDR1 is MNHEY and CDR2 is SVGAGI in the germline V gene. The CDR3 protein is CASSPTGNSNQPQHF. As DNA, the CDR3 is TGTGCCAGCAGTCCCACAGGGAATAGCAATCAGCCCCAGCATTTT.

The chain has TRBV10-2 and TRBJ2-2, with TRBD2 matching over 9 bases. Germline V CDR1 and CDR2: WSHSY, SAAADI. This CDR3 has 15 amino acids. The V gene end was trimmed by 4 bases and the J gene end by 1 base; junction bases not matched to a gene: 1. Here the CDR3 reads CASSVSGGNTGELFF. CDR3 bases: TGCGCCAGCAGTGTTAGCGGGGGGAACACCGGGGAGCTGTTTTTT.

V gene TRBV5-7 combines with J gene TRBJ1-4; D is unresolved. Being an ORF, TRBV5-7 has a function that is uncertain. The CDR3 spans 15 residues. V was shortened by 2 bases and J by 8 bases, with 16 bases between the two germline ends. The CDR3 sequence: CASSFKGRSEEKLFF. The CDR3 bases are TGTGCCAGCAGCTTCAAAGGGAGATCAGAAGAAAAACTGTTTTTT.

This clone was counted a few times. The V gene is TRBV30, the J gene TRBJ1-1, with D possibly matching TRBD1 (6 bases). Germline assignment: CDR1 GTSNPN and CDR2 SVGIG (reference sequence). Trimming took off 5 bases at V and 1 base at J, with 8 bases between the two ends. The CDR3 runs to 12 residues. The CDR3 bases are TGTGCCTGGGAGACAGGGAACACTGAAGCTTTCTTT. Protein sequence: CAWETGNTEAFF. Filled out from reference TRBV30 and TRBJ1-1, the complete variable domain reads SQTIHQWPATLVQPVGSPLSLECTVEGTSNPNLYWYRQAAGRGLQLLFYSVGIGQISSEVPQNLSASRPQDRQFILSSKKLLLSDSGFYLCAWETGNTEAFFGQGTRLTVV.

The rearrangement links TRBV5-4 to TRBJ2-7, with 9 bases fitting TRBD1. The CDR3 sequence is 15 residues long. V shed 4 bases, J shed 3 bases, and the junction held 8 bases outside the gene matches. The germline CDR1 and CDR2 sequences are SGHNT and YYREEE (reference sequence). The CDR3 region is CASSPPGTGNYEQYF. The DNA for the CDR3 is TGTGCCAGCAGCCCGCCCGGGACAGGGAACTACGAGCAGTACTTC.

V gene TRBV2 combines with J gene TRBJ2-3; 7 bases match TRBD1. Germline CDR1 and CDR2: SNHLY and FYNNEI. The CDR3 totals 22 residues. V was clipped by 3 bases and J by 0 bases; unmatched bases: 24. This CDR3 is CASSDPSKASGQEVTSTDTQYF. In DNA, the CDR3 is TGTGCCAGCAGTGACCCATCTAAAGCTTCCGGACAGGAGGTTACCAGCACAGATACGCAGTATTTT.

This chain uses TRBV29-1 with TRBJ2-3; possible D gene TRBD2, 6 bases. Germline V gene lookup returns CDR1 SQVTM and CDR2 ANQGSEA. The CDR3 spans 13 residues. Trimming removed 6 bases at V and 2 bases at J, with 12 bases between. The CDR3 DNA is TGCAGCGTCTCGGGACTCTTCACAGATACGCAGTATTTT. It specifies CSVSGLFTDTQYF.

The chain joins TRBV25-1 to TRBJ2-5; D may be TRBD2 (7 bases). The CDR3 contains 13 residues. The V and J ends lost 4 bases and 5 bases respectively, with 11 bases between them. Germline assignment: CDR1 MGHDK and CDR2 SYGVNS. The CDR3 DNA follows: TGTGCCAGCAGTGTAGGGGGGGTGGAGACCCAGTACTTC. Translating it yields CASSVGGVETQYF.

The chain links TRBV29-1 to TRBJ1-3; the D is unclear. The CDR3 contains 14 residues. Germline lookup yields CDR1 SQVTM and CDR2 ANQGSEA. The V end lost 7 bases, the J end lost 5 bases, and 18 bases lay between the germline ends. CDR3 in DNA: TGCAGCGCTCCACGGTCCGATAGTCGAAACACCATATATTTT. Translation: CSAPRSDSRNTIYF. Combining the CDR3 with reference TRBV29-1 and TRBJ1-3 gives the whole variable domain SAVISQKPSRDICQRGTSLTIQCQVDSQVTMMFWYRQQPGQSLTLIATANQGSEATYESGFVIDKFPISRPNLTFSTLTVSNMSPEDSSIYLCSAPRSDSRNTIYFGEGSWLTVV.

The genes are TRBV21-1 and TRBJ1-5; TRBD1 is the table's D call, not checked against the DNA. TRBV21-1 is tagged as a pseudogene. This CDR3 region has 14 residues. This CDR3 reads CASSKPTSNQPQHF. The CDR3 DNA follows: TGTGCCAGCAGCAAACCCACAAGCAATCAGCCCCAGCATTTT.

The chain employs TRBV30 and TRBJ2-7; perhaps TRBD2 as D (6 bases). CDR3 length equals 15 residues. Germline V gene data show CDR1 as GTSNPN and CDR2 as SVGIG (reference sequence). V was trimmed by 1 base and J by 2 bases, leaving 15 bases between them. CDR3 loop: CAWSGGEEMTYEQYF. The CDR3 DNA is TGTGCCTGGAGTGGGGGGGAGGAGATGACCTACGAGCAGTACTTC.

The rearrangement links TRBV28 to TRBJ2-1; 8 nucleotides line up with TRBD2. The CDR3 contains 15 residues. V lost 5 bases, J lost 7 bases, and 10 bases stayed unmatched. Germline V gene data show CDR1 as MDHEN and CDR2 as SYDVKM. The CDR3 DNA reads as TGTGCCAGCAGTCCCCACCGGGAGGGCCAGAATGAGCAGTTCTTC. Translated: CASSPHREGQNEQFF.

V usage is TRBV7-9 and J usage is TRBJ1-1; tentative D call: TRBD1 (5 bases). The germline CDR1 and CDR2 sequences are SEHNR and FQNEAQ (reference sequence). V lost 3 bases to trimming and J lost 1 base, with 18 bases between them. CDR3 length equals 17 residues. CDR3 coding DNA: TGTGCCAGCAGCTTCCCGTTAGGGGCGGACCAGAACACTGAAGCTTTCTTT. Protein: CASSFPLGADQNTEAFF.

The chain carries TRBV4-3 and TRBJ2-3; TRBD2 agrees at 14 bases. This CDR3 spans 16 amino acids. J lost 5 bases, V lost 6 bases, and 7 bases had no gene match. Germline CDR1 and CDR2: LGHNA and YSLEER. The CDR3: CASSPGLAGGLDTQYF. CDR3 coding DNA: TGCGCCAGCAGTCCTGGACTAGCGGGGGGCTTAGATACGCAGTATTTT.

This rearrangement joins TRBV6-5 to TRBJ1-1, with 7 bases aligning to TRBD1. Germline V gene sequence: CDR1 MNHEY, CDR2 SVGAGI. The CDR3 loop spans 13 amino acids. V shed 7 bases, J shed 8 bases, and the junction held 10 bases outside the gene matches. CDR3 nucleotide sequence: TGTGCCAGCACCACGACAGGGAGGACCGAAGCTTTCTTT. Protein: CASTTTGRTEAFF.

V usage is TRBV27 and J usage is TRBJ1-2, with 12 bases identical to TRBD1. Per the germline V gene, CDR1 is MNHEY and CDR2 is SMNVEV (reference sequence). There are 16 residues in the CDR3. V lost 5 bases to trimming and J lost 7 bases; unmatched junction nucleotides: 11. The CDR3 DNA reads TGTGCCAGCAGTCCCTTAGGGACAGGGGGCGTTGTTGGCTACACCTTC. It encodes CASSPLGTGGVVGYTF.

This rearrangement joins TRBV7-2 to TRBJ2-7; D not resolved. The CDR3 is 12 residues long. Germline V CDR1 and CDR2: SGHTA, FQGNSA. Trimming left V 5 bases short and J 3 bases short, with 8 bases between. Written as DNA, the CDR3 is TGTGCCAGCAGCCTATCCTACTACGAGCAGTACTTC. This codes for CASSLSYYEQYF. Looking up the rest from reference TRBV7-2 and TRBJ2-7 gives the full variable domain: GAGVSQSPSNKVTEKGKDVELRCDPISGHTALYWYRQSLGQGLEFLIYFQGNSAPDKSGLPSDRFSAERTGGSVSTLTIQRTQQEDSAVYLCASSLSYYEQYFGPGTRLTVT.

This clone was recorded only once. The chain employs TRBV6-4 and TRBJ2-3; the match to TRBD2 covers 10 bases. Germline lookup yields CDR1 MRHNA and CDR2 SNTAGT. The V and J ends lost 4 bases and 5 bases, in that order; junction bases with no gene match: 3. CDR3 length: 14 amino acids. The CDR3 DNA is TGTGCCAGCAGTGCAACTAGCGGGATAGATACGCAGTATTTT. Its protein product is CASSATSGIDTQYF.

The rearrangement links TRBV7-6 to TRBJ1-2; D may be TRBD1 (6 bases). This CDR3 has 13 residues. Trimming removed 3 bases from V and 7 bases from J, with 12 bases in between. CDR1 is SGHVS, CDR2 FNYEAQ, per germline. The DNA for the CDR3 is TGTGCCAGCAGCTTGGGACAAATCGGTGGCTACACCTTC. It translates to CASSLGQIGGYTF.

This clone was detected a few times. This chain joins TRBV5-4 and TRBJ1-1; D remains ambiguous. Trimming cost V 3 bases and J 8 bases, with 17 bases left between them. Germline CDR1 is SGHNT and CDR2 is YYREEE (reference sequence). The CDR3 is made up of 14 amino acids. The CDR3 nucleotides are TGTGCCAGCAGCTCGAGGACTGCCATCCTGGAAGCTTTCTTT. Its translation: CASSSRTAILEAFF.

The V and J genes are TRBV30 and TRBJ1-4, with TRBD1 identical over 7 bases. The CDR3 extends over 13 amino acids. CDR1 is GTSNPN, CDR2 SVGIG, per germline (reference sequence). V was clipped by 6 bases and J by 7 bases; unmatched bases: 8. The CDR3 here is CACPHRGGEKLFF. The CDR3 bases are TGTGCCTGCCCCCACAGGGGAGGTGAAAAACTGTTTTTT. Combining the CDR3 with reference TRBV30 and TRBJ1-4 gives the whole variable domain SQTIHQWPATLVQPVGSPLSLECTVEGTSNPNLYWYRQAAGRGLQLLFYSVGIGQISSEVPQNLSASRPQDRQFILSSKKLLLSDSGFYLCACPHRGGEKLFFGSGTQLSVL.

The J gene is TRBJ2-5, the V gene TRBV20-1; D possibly corresponds to TRBD2 (7 bases). Germline V gives CDR1 DFQATT, CDR2 SNEGSKA (reference sequence). Trimming cost V 5 bases and J 5 bases, with 9 bases left between them. The CDR3 consists of 11 residues. The CDR3 bases are TGCAGTGCTGGGGGGGCCGAGACCCAGTACTTC. It translates to CSAGGAETQYF.

The chain uses TRBV3-1 (or the pseudogene TRBV3-2) and TRBJ2-1, with unresolved D. Trimming took off 1 base at V and 5 bases at J, with 15 bases between the two ends. CDR3 length equals 16 residues. Looked up from germline, CDR1 is LGHDT and CDR2 is YNNKEL (reference sequence). The CDR3 region has the DNA TGTGCCAGCAGCCAAGGCTGGAGCGCGTCCAACAATGAGCAGTTCTTC. It codes for CASSQGWSASNNEQFF.